This T cell receptor beta chain was captured by sequencing in a study of T cells in Graves' hyperthyroidism and ophthalmopathy. Study observations and caveats: It was a median 6.5 months before onset that the model predicted ophthalmopathy.

This CDR3 is 16 amino acids long. CDR1 is LGHDT and CDR2 is YNNKEL in the germline V gene (reference sequence). Deletions cut 4 bases from V and 9 bases from J, with 19 bases between. Pregnant or lactating patients were excluded, as were those with uncontrolled infection or other autoimmune disease. Diagnosing involved the use of clinical symptoms, serum thyroxine and TRAb, thyroid ultrasound and orbital computed tomography. Around 9.9 ml of fresh peripheral blood supplied the PBMCs. A note on this clonotype: The antigen remains undetermined.

TCR beta CDR3 regions were amplified from RNA transcripts. Initially, a first-round RT-PCR of the TCR CDR3 employed the HTBI primer set. Using its own MiXCR run on the multiplex PCR reads, TCRdb lists one record per CDR3 protein. The sample lists around 450,000 distinct CDR3 sequences; approximately 14% were seen once. The gene calls are TRBV3-1 and TRBJ1-6; D possibly corresponds to TRBD1 (6 bases). The specimen sequenced was blood. This clonotype originated in a woman aged 18-35 years with Graves' hyperthyroidism. CDR3 sequence (DNA): TGTGCCAGCAGCCCAAAGACAGGTGGTTTCGGTTCACCCCTCCACTTT. Translation: CASSPKTGGFGSPLHF.